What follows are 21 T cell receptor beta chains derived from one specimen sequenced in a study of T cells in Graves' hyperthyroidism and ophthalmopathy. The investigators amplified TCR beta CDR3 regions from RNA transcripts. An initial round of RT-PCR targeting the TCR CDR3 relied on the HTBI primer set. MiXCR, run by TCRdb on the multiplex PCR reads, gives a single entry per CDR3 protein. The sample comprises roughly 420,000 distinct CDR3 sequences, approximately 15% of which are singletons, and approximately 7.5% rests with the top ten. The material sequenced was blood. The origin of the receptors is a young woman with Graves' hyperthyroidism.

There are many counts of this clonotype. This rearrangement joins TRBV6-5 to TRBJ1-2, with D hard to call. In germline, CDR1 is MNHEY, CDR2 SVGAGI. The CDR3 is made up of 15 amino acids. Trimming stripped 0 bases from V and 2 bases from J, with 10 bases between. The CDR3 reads CASSYSGLGNYGYTF. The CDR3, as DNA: TGTGCCAGCAGTTACTCAGGGCTCGGCAACTATGGCTACACCTTC.

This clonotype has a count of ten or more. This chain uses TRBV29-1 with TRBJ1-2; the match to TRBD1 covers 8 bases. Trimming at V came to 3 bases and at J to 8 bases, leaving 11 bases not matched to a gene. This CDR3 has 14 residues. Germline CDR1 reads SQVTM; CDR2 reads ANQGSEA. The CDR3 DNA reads TGCAGCGTTGAGAGCGGCAGGGGGCTGAAAGGCTACACCTTC. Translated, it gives CSVESGRGLKGYTF.

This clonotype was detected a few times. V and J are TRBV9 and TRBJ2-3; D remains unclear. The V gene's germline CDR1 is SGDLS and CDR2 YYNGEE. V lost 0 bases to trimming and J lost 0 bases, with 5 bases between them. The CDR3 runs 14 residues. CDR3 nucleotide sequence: TGTGCCAGCAGCGTAGTTTGGAGCACAGATACGCAGTATTTT. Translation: CASSVVWSTDTQYF.

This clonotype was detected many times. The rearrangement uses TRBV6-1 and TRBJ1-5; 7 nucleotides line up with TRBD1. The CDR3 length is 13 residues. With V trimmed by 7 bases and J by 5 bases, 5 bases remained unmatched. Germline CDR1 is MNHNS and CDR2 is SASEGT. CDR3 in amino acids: CASTQDRYQPQHF. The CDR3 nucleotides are TGTGCCAGCACTCAGGACAGGTATCAGCCCCAGCATTTT.

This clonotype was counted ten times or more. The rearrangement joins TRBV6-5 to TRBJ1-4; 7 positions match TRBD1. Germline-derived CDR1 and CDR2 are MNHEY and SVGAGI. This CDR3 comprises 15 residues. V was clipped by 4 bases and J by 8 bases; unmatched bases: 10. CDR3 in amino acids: CASSSPTGPYEKLFF. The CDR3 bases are TGTGCCAGCAGTTCACCGACAGGGCCCTACGAAAAACTGTTTTTT.

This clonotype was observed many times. The CDR3 bases are TGTGCCAGCAGTGAAAAGGAGGGGGCCTACGAGCAGTACTTC. Translated, it gives CASSEKEGAYEQYF. The chain links TRBV6-1 to TRBJ2-7; either TRBD1 or TRBD2 may fit D (6 bases each). Trimming stripped 2 bases from V and 2 bases from J, with 10 bases between. CDR3 size: 14 residues. Looked up from germline, CDR1 is MNHNS and CDR2 is SASEGT.

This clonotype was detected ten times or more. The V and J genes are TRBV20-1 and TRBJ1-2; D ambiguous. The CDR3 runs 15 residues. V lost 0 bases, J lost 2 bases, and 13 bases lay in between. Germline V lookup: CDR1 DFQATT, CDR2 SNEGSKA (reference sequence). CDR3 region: CSARDPLALNYGYTF. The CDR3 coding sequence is TGCAGTGCTAGAGATCCCCTCGCATTGAACTATGGCTACACCTTC.

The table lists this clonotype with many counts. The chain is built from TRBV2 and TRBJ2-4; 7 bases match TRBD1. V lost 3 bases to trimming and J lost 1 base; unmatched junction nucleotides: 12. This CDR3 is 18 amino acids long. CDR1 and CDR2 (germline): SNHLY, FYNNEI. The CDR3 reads CASSEAPLQGPAKNIQYF. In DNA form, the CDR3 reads TGTGCCAGCAGTGAGGCCCCCCTACAGGGGCCGGCCAAAAACATTCAGTACTTC.

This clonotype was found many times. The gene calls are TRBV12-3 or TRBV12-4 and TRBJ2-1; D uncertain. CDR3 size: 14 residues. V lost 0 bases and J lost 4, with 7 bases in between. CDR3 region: CASSLANRYNEQFF. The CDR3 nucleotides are TGTGCCAGCAGTTTAGCCAATCGGTACAATGAGCAGTTCTTC.

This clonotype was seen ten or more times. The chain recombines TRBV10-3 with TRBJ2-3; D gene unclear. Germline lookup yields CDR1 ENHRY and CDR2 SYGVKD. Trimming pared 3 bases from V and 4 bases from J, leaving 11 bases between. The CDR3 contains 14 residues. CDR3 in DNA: TGTGCCATCAGTGACACGATCGTCCCAGATACGCAGTATTTT. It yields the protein CAISDTIVPDTQYF.

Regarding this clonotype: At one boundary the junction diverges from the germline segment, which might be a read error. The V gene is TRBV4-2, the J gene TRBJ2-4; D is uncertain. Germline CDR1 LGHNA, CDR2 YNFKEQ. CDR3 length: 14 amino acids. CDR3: CVSSQVYDKNIQYF. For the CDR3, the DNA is TGTGTCAGCAGCCAAGTTTACGACAAAAACATTCAGTACTTC.

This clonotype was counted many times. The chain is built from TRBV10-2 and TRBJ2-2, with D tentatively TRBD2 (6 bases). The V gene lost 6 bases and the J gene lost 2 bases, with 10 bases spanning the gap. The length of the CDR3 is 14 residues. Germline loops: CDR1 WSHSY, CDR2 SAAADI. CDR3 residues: CASRGGDNTGELFF. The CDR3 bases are TGCGCCAGCAGGGGGGGAGATAACACCGGGGAGCTGTTTTTT.

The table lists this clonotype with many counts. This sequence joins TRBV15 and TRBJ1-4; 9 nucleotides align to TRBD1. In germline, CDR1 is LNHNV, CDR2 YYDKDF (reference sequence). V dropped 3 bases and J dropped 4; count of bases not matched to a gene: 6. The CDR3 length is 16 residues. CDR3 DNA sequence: TGTGCCACCAGCAGCGGGATGGGACAGGGTAATGAAAAACTGTTTTTT. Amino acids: CATSSGMGQGNEKLFF. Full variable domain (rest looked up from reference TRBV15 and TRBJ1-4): DAMVIQNPRYQVTQFGKPVTLSCSQTLNHNVMYWYQQKSSQAPKLLFHYYDKDFNNEADTPDNFQSRRPNTSFCFLDIRSPGLGDTAMYLCATSSGMGQGNEKLFFGSGTQLSVL.

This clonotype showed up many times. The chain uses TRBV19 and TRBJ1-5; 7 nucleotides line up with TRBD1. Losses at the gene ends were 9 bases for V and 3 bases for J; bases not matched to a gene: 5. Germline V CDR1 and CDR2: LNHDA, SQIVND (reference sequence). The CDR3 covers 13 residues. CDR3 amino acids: CASRQGFNQPQHF. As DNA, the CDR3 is TGTGCCAGCCGACAGGGCTTCAATCAGCCCCAGCATTTT.

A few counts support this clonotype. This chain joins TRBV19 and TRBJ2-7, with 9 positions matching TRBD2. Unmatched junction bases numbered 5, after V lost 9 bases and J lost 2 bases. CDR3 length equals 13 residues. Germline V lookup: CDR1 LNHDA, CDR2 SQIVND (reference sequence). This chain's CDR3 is CARAGGPAYEQYF. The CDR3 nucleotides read TGTGCCAGGGCGGGAGGGCCGGCCTACGAGCAGTACTTC.

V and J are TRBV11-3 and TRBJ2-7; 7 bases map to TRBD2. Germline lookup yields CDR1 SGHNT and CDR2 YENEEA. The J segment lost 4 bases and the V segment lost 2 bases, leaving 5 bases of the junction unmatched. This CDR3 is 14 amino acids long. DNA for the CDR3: TGTGCCAGCAGCTTAAATCGGGGGGATTACGAGCAGTACTTC. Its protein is CASSLNRGDYEQYF.

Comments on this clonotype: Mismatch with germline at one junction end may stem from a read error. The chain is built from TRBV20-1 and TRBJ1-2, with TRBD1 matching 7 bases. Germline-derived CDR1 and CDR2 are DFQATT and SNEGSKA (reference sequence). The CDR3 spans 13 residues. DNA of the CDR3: TGCAGTGCTATGGACAGGAGTAACTGTGGCTACACCTTC. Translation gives CSAMDRSNCGYTF.

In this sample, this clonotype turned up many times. CDR3 nucleotides: TGTGCCAGCAGTTTACGGAAAGCCGCAGGTCCCTCTGGAAACACCATATATTTT. This sequence encodes CASSLRKAAGPSGNTIYF. The V gene is TRBV12-3 or TRBV12-4, the J gene TRBJ1-3; the D is unclear. The CDR3 totals 18 residues. Trimming took off 2 bases at V and 0 bases at J, with 17 bases between the two ends.

In nucleotides, the CDR3 is TGTGCCACCTCACTACAGGGGGGAAGCTACAATGAGCAGTTCTTC. Protein product: CATSLQGGSYNEQFF. The rearrangement links TRBV13 to TRBJ2-1, with TRBD1 identical over 8 bases. Per the germline V gene, CDR1 is PRHDT and CDR2 is FYEKMQ (reference sequence). The CDR3 has 15 residues. V lost 10 bases and J lost 3; bases outside the gene matches: 11. The full variable domain, completed using reference TRBV13 and TRBJ2-1, is AAGVIQSPRHLIKEKRETATLKCYPIPRHDTVYWYQQGPGQDPQFLISFYEKMQSDKGSIPDRFSAQQFSDYHSELNMSSLELGDSALYFCATSLQGGSYNEQFFGPGTRLTVL.

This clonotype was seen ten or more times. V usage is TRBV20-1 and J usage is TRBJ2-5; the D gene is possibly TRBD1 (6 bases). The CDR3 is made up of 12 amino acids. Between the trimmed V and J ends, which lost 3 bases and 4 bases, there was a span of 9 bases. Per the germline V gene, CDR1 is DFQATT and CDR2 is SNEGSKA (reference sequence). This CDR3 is CSASARGETQYF. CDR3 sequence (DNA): TGCAGTGCTAGCGCCAGGGGAGAGACCCAGTACTTC.

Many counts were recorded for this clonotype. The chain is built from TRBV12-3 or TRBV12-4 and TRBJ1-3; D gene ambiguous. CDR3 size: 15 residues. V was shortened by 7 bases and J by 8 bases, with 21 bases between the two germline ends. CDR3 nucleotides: TGTGCCAGCACTCTCACAGAAGGCATTAGAGACACCATATATTTT. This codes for CASTLTEGIRDTIYF.